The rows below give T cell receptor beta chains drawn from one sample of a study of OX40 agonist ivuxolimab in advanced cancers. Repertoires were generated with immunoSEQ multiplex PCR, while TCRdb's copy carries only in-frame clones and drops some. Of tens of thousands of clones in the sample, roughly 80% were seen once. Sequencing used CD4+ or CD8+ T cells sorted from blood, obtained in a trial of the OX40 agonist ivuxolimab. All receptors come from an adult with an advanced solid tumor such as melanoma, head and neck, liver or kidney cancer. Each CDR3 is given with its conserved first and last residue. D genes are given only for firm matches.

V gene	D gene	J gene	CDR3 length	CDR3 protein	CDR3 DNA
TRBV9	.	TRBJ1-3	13	CASSVGRGNTIYF	TGTGCCAGCAGCGTAGGACGCGGAAACACCATATATTTT
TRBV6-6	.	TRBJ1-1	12	CASSSVPTEAFF	TGTGCCAGCAGCTCCGTCCCCACTGAAGCTTTCTTT
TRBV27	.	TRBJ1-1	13	CASSLSLNTEAFF	TGTGCCAGCAGTTTATCCCTTAACACTGAAGCTTTCTTT
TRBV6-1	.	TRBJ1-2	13	CASRQQGMGGYTF	TGTGCCAGCAGGCAACAGGGAATGGGAGGCTACACCTTC
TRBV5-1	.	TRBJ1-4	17	CASSFNGEPATNEKLFF	TGCGCCAGCAGCTTTAATGGGGAGCCAGCAACTAATGAAAAACTGTTTTTT
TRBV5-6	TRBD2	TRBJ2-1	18	CASSPGLAGGSSYNEQFF	TGTGCCAGCAGCCCTGGACTAGCGGGGGGGAGCTCCTACAATGAGCAGTTCTTC
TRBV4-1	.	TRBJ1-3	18	CASSQFEVPGFSGNTIYF	TGCGCCAGCAGCCAATTTGAGGTTCCGGGGTTCTCTGGAAACACCATATATTTT
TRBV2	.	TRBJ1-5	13	CASSGGNMQPQHF	TGTGCCAGCAGTGGCGGGAATATGCAGCCCCAGCATTTT
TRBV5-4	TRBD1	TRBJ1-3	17	CASSLAGDRVSGNTIYF	TGTGCCAGCAGCTTGGCCGGGGACAGGGTTTCTGGAAACACCATATATTTT
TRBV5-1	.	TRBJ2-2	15	CASSFFTGNTGELFF	TGCGCCAGCAGCTTTTTCACAGGGAACACCGGGGAGCTGTTTTTT
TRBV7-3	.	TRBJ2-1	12	CASSLVHGEQFF	TGTGCCAGCAGCTTAGTCCATGGTGAGCAGTTCTTC
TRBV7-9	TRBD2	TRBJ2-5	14	CASSKYSGGETQYF	TGTGCCAGCAGCAAATATAGCGGGGGAGAGACCCAGTACTTC
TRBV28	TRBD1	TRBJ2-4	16	CASSLGQELAKNIQYF	TGTGCCAGCAGTCTGGGACAGGAGCTAGCCAAAAACATTCAGTACTTC
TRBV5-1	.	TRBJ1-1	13	CASSLGTNTEAFF	TGCGCCAGCAGCCTTGGTACGAACACTGAAGCTTTCTTT